This T cell receptor beta chain was identified in a study of T-cell reconstitution after alpha-beta-depleted transplantation in children listed by TCRdb under 2016. In terms of the full investigation: Using TCR repertoire profiling, the study followed T-cell immune reconstitution in a quantitative way in children after TCRalphabeta/CD19-depleted allogeneic hematopoietic cell transplantation.

In its sample, this clonotype was seen a few times. Its antigen is not yet known. The junction differs from germline at one of its ends, possibly a read error. The method behind the library was PCR. Sequencing was carried out with an Illumina HiSeq 2500. TCR libraries were prepared with molecular barcoding, using unique molecular identifiers to normalize TCRbeta repertoire quantification. TCRdb reprocessing: public reads trimmed at Q25 with fastp, clones called with MiXCR, in-frame beta chains kept. Each entry merges the rows of one CDR3 protein and shows their most common DNA and genes. This sample holds almost 500,000 distinct CDR3 sequences; 9.5% to 15% were observed only once. The ten most abundant clones make up roughly 5.4% of the sample. From the germline V gene, CDR1 is SGHAT and CDR2 is FQNNGV. From its cysteine to its phenylalanine, the CDR3 spans 18 amino acids. The kept DNA is CDR3 alone, 54 bases in frame from the first base.

The sequence joins TRBV11-2 to TRBJ2-3, with 14 junctional bases fitting TRBD2. This clonotype originated in a human donor who donated a stem cell graft to a child with combined immunodeficiency. The source was PBMCs from the stem cell graft donor, collected from the stem cell graft. The CDR3 has the sequence CANSYRLAGGLGADTQYF. The DNA sequence follows: TGTGCCAACAGCTACAGACTAGCGGGAGGGCTCGGGGCAGATACGCAGTATTTT.